Listed below are T cell receptor beta chains from one sample, sequenced in a study of blood T cells in healthy people across ages. Each CDR3 protein gets one entry after TCRdb re-called the 5' RACE reads with MiXCR. This table holds approximately 810,000 distinct CDR3 sequences, 29% found once. The sequenced sample was blood. The receptors were sampled from a woman aged 80 or older in good health. Both conserved end residues are part of each CDR3. D genes are given only for firm matches. Clone size, where shown, is once, few, many, or a class for clones that have expanded.

.	many	TRBV21-1	TRBJ2-7	CASSRPSTEDYEQYF	TGTGCCAGCAGCCGTCCCTCCACGGAGGACTACGAGCAGTACTTC
TRBD1	few	TRBV4-1	TRBJ2-1	CASSRGGTGGREQFF	TGCGCCAGCAGCCGCGGCGGGACAGGGGGCAGAGAGCAGTTCTTC
TRBD1	many	TRBV6-2/TRBV6-3	TRBJ1-5	CASSRVPGQGSAGQPQHF	TGTGCCAGCAGCCGTGTCCCGGGACAGGGGTCGGCTGGTCAGCCCCAGCATTTT
TRBD2	.	TRBV12-3/TRBV12-4	TRBJ2-3	CASSISGGRADVQYF	TGTGCCAGCAGTATAAGCGGGGGGAGAGCAGATGTGCAGTATTTT
.	.	TRBV20-1	TRBJ2-1	CSAPSLGGGDNNEQFF	TGCAGTGCCCCCTCCCTGGGCGGCGGGGATAACAATGAGCAGTTCTTC
TRBD1	few	TRBV13	TRBJ1-1	CASSLGQGSLKAFF	TGTGCCAGCAGCTTAGGACAGGGGAGCTTGAAAGCTTTCTTT
.	many	TRBV6-6	TRBJ2-6	CASSYGKTGANVLTF	TGTGCCAGCAGTTACGGGAAAACGGGGGCCAACGTCCTGACTTTC
.	.	TRBV7-2	TRBJ1-3	CASSPRPQSISGNTIYF	TGTGCCAGCAGCCCGCGGCCCCAATCAATATCTGGAAACACCATATATTTT
.	many	TRBV5-1	TRBJ2-3	CASSPGQPSDTQYF	TGCGCCAGCAGCCCCGGACAGCCTTCAGATACGCAGTATTTT
TRBD1	.	TRBV4-2	TRBJ1-5	CASSQLGTVNQPQHF	TGTGCCAGCAGCCAACTTGGGACAGTAAATCAGCCCCAGCATTTT
.	many	TRBV5-4	TRBJ1-2	CASSLDFRVNYGYTF	TGTGCCAGCAGCTTGGACTTCAGGGTAAACTATGGCTACACCTTC
TRBD1	many	TRBV10-3	TRBJ1-6	CAIKDRDNSPLHF	TGTGCCATCAAGGACAGGGATAACTCACCCCTCCACTTT
TRBD1	.	TRBV30	TRBJ2-7	CAVQGVTYEQYF	TGTGCCGTGCAGGGGGTGACCTACGAGCAGTACTTC
.	many	TRBV24-1	TRBJ2-1	CATSESLTEQFF	TGTGCCACCAGTGAATCTCTCACAGAGCAGTTCTTC
.	.	TRBV7-8	TRBJ1-4	CASSLERQDEKLFF	TGTGCCAGCAGCTTGGAGAGACAGGATGAAAAACTGTTTTTT
TRBD2	many	TRBV3-1	TRBJ2-3	CASSLTSGGAIDTQYF	TGTGCCAGCAGCCTCACTAGCGGGGGGGCGATAGATACGCAGTATTTT
TRBD2	many	TRBV25-1	TRBJ2-6	CASTKAGGPWVLTF	TGTGCCAGCACCAAAGCGGGGGGCCCCTGGGTCCTGACTTTC
TRBD1	few	TRBV2	TRBJ2-1	CASRLRTGSSYNEQFF	TGTGCCAGCAGGCTCAGGACAGGTAGCTCCTACAATGAGCAGTTCTTC
TRBD1	many	TRBV29-1	TRBJ2-7	CSGLTGLSEQYF	TGCAGCGGCCTGACAGGGCTCTCCGAGCAGTACTTC
TRBD1	few	TRBV3-1	TRBJ2-7	CASSPPGQRYEQYF	TGTGCCAGCAGCCCTCCGGGACAGAGATACGAGCAGTACTTC
.	.	TRBV30	TRBJ2-3	CAWKIQGWTDTQYF	TGTGCCTGGAAGATCCAGGGGTGGACAGATACGCAGTATTTT
TRBD1	.	TRBV7-2	TRBJ1-5	CASSLDGRGGNQPQHF	TGTGCCAGCAGCTTAGACGGCAGGGGGGGCAATCAGCCCCAGCATTTT
.	many	TRBV20-1	TRBJ2-3	CSASPGRWGDTQYF	TGCAGTGCTAGTCCCGGCAGGTGGGGGGATACGCAGTATTTT
TRBD1	.	TRBV6-2/TRBV6-3	TRBJ2-3	CASSIRTGGDTQYF	TGTGCCAGCAGTATTCGGACAGGGGGCGATACGCAGTATTTT
.	.	TRBV27	TRBJ2-4	CASSPVGAENSNIQYF	TGTGCCAGCAGTCCCGTCGGGGCAGAGAATTCAAACATTCAGTACTTC
TRBD1	many	TRBV12-3/TRBV12-4	TRBJ2-2	CASSSRQGNTGELFF	TGTGCCAGCAGCTCTAGACAGGGGAACACCGGGGAGCTGTTTTTT
.	few	TRBV19	TRBJ1-2	CASSRALYGYTF	TGTGCCAGTAGTCGGGCCCTCTATGGCTACACCTTC
TRBD1	.	TRBV3-1	TRBJ2-7	CASSLDRDRYNEQYF	TGTGCCAGCAGCCTTGATCGGGACAGGTACAATGAGCAGTACTTC
TRBD1	.	TRBV5-5	TRBJ1-5	CASSLDNRGSNQPQHF	TGTGCCAGCAGCTTGGACAACAGGGGTAGCAATCAGCCCCAGCATTTT
TRBD1	few	TRBV5-1	TRBJ1-2	CASSTDRGTNYGYTF	TGCGCCAGCAGCACGGACAGGGGCACTAACTATGGCTACACCTTC
TRBD1	many	TRBV5-1	TRBJ2-7	CASSSDRGPPYEQYF	TGCGCCAGCAGCTCCGACAGGGGGCCCCCCTACGAGCAGTACTTC
.	.	TRBV27	TRBJ2-7	CVSSLTRGSRYEQYF	TGTGTCAGCAGTTTAACGAGGGGTTCCCGGTACGAGCAGTACTTC
.	.	TRBV15	TRBJ1-3	CATSRERLSGNTIYF	TGTGCCACCAGCAGAGAACGGCTCTCTGGAAACACCATATATTTT
.	.	TRBV29-1	TRBJ2-3	CSVPSTTGTQYF	TGCAGCGTTCCTTCCACCACAGGTACGCAGTATTTT
.	few	TRBV20-1	TRBJ2-5	CNAGQTRKETQYF	TGCAATGCTGGACAAACAAGGAAAGAGACCCAGTACTTC
.	few	TRBV4-2	TRBJ2-3	CASSQAQGGRTDTQYF	TGTGCCAGCAGCCAAGCTCAGGGGGGCCGCACAGATACGCAGTATTTT
.	few	TRBV28	TRBJ1-3	CASIEGGSGNTIYF	TGTGCCAGCATCGAAGGGGGATCTGGAAACACCATATATTTT
TRBD1	few	TRBV6-5	TRBJ2-1	CASSTTGTGYNEQFF	TGTGCCAGCAGTACGACCGGGACAGGGTACAATGAGCAGTTCTTC
.	.	TRBV29-1	TRBJ1-1	CSVLGRKNTEAFF	TGCAGCGTTCTGGGCAGGAAGAACACTGAAGCTTTCTTT
TRBD1	.	TRBV10-3	TRBJ1-1	CAISEGFGTGLCGQAFF	TGTGCCATCAGCGAAGGGTTCGGGACAGGGTTATGTGGCCAAGCTTTCTTT
.	.	TRBV6-6	TRBJ2-2	CASSYERPNTGELFF	TGTGCCAGCAGTTACGAGCGGCCGAACACCGGGGAGCTGTTTTTT
TRBD1	many	TRBV29-1	TRBJ2-3	CSAEDRGADTQYF	TGCAGCGCCGAGGACAGGGGGGCAGATACGCAGTATTTT
.	.	TRBV4-1	TRBJ1-2	CASSQDRPKHYGYTF	TGCGCCAGCAGCCAAGATCGTCCAAAGCACTATGGCTACACCTTC
.	many	TRBV5-1	TRBJ2-5	CASGPRAETQYF	TGCGCCAGCGGTCCCCGGGCGGAGACCCAGTACTTC
.	many	TRBV28	TRBJ2-7	CASSFGADNEQYF	TGTGCCAGCAGTTTCGGGGCGGACAACGAGCAGTACTTC
.	.	TRBV7-2	TRBJ2-7	CTSSLTSSYEQYF	TGTACCAGCAGCTTAACTTCCAGCTACGAGCAGTACTTC
TRBD1	.	TRBV5-1	TRBJ1-1	CASSYGQGIMNTEAFF	TGCGCCAGCAGTTATGGACAGGGGATCATGAACACTGAAGCTTTCTTT
.	.	TRBV18	TRBJ1-1	CASSPLRQGTTEAFF	TGTGCCAGCTCACCACTCAGGCAGGGTACGACTGAAGCTTTCTTT
.	.	TRBV6-2/TRBV6-3	TRBJ1-1	CASTGVGSSEAFF	TGTGCCAGCACCGGGGTGGGAAGCTCTGAAGCTTTCTTT
.	many	TRBV10-3	TRBJ2-1	CAISATPNEQFF	TGTGCCATCAGCGCAACTCCCAATGAGCAGTTCTTC
.	.	TRBV3-1	TRBJ2-7	CASSQLTSYEQYF	TGTGCCAGCAGCCAACTGACATCCTACGAGCAGTACTTC
.	many	TRBV7-2	TRBJ2-2	CASSFKGRDTGELFF	TGTGCCAGCAGCTTCAAAGGTCGGGACACCGGGGAGCTGTTTTTT
TRBD1	few	TRBV2	TRBJ1-6	CASVRDRGSYNSPLHF	TGTGCCAGTGTCCGGGACAGGGGTTCCTATAATTCACCCCTCCACTTT
.	few	TRBV5-1	TRBJ2-2	CASSPTTGHNTGELFF	TGCGCCAGCAGCCCAACCACGGGACACAACACCGGGGAGCTGTTTTTT
.	many	TRBV7-2	TRBJ2-7	CASSSRASYEQYF	TGTGCCAGCAGCTCGAGAGCTTCCTACGAGCAGTACTTC
.	many	TRBV7-2	TRBJ1-4	CASSLGGHSNEKLFF	TGTGCCAGCAGCTTAGGGGGACATTCTAATGAAAAACTGTTTTTT
TRBD1	many	TRBV20-1	TRBJ2-7	CSARDSPPGQSYEQYF	TGCAGTGCTAGAGACTCTCCTCCGGGACAGAGCTACGAGCAGTACTTC